Below, 14 T cell receptor beta chains from the same sample are listed, as sequenced in a study of shared clonotypes between healthy human individuals. The repertoire was sequenced with immunoSEQ multiplex PCR; TCRdb's copy has only in-frame clones and lacks some. Of about a million clones listed, 77% are singletons. Sequencing was carried out using memory CD4+ T cells from PBMCs. Indicated subset: CD45RA-negative fraction. These receptors all come from a man between 18 and 29 years old in good health. Some clones in this sample may be carry-over from other donors' samples.

The rearrangement uses TRBV11-3 and TRBJ2-1, with D possibly being TRBD1 or TRBD2 (5 bases each). This CDR3 has 16 amino acids. V lost 6 bases, J lost 7 bases, and 22 bases lay in between. CDR1 and CDR2 from the germline V gene are SGHNT and YENEEA. This chain's CDR3 is CASSSPYGSRENEQFF. The CDR3 nucleotides read TGTGCCAGCAGTTCCCCCTACGGCTCCAGGGAGAATGAGCAGTTCTTC.

The chain joins TRBV5-1 to TRBJ2-5, with 10 bases fitting TRBD1. There are 14 residues in the CDR3. The V and J ends lost 3 bases and 4 bases, in that order; junction bases with no gene match: 3. Per the germline V gene, CDR1 is SGHRS and CDR2 is YFSETQ. CDR3 in DNA: TGCGCCAGCAGCTGGACAGGGGGTCCAGAGACCCAGTACTTC. It is translated as CASSWTGGPETQYF.

The rearrangement joins TRBV27 to TRBJ1-1; TRBD1 might be the D (5 bases). The CDR3 has 19 residues. The germline V gene encodes CDR1 MNHEY and CDR2 SMNVEV (reference sequence). The V and J ends lost 5 bases and 0 bases respectively, with 25 bases between them. CDR3: CASSRLPPEGYNMNTEAFF. The CDR3 nucleotides are TGTGCCAGCAGTCGGCTCCCCCCGGAGGGGTACAACATGAACACTGAAGCTTTCTTT.

Concerning this clone itself: It is likely a read error: a sequence one base away is far more abundant. The chain has TRBV5-6 and TRBJ2-2; TRBD2 agrees at 12 bases. The germline V gene encodes CDR1 SGHDT and CDR2 YYEEEE. V shed 8 bases, J shed 6 bases, and the junction held 11 bases outside the gene matches. This CDR3 is 16 amino acids long. As DNA, the CDR3 is TGTGCCAGTGCACGAGGACTAGCGGGAAACTCCGGGGAGCTGTTTTTT. Its translation is CASARGLAGNSGELFF.

A single count supports this clone. The chain combines TRBV9 with TRBJ2-3; TRBD2 agrees at 7 bases. From germline, CDR1 is SGDLS and CDR2 YYNGEE. V gave up 0 bases and J gave up 5 bases; unmatched junction bases: 3. This CDR3 spans 14 amino acids. The chain's CDR3 is CASSVGGSLDTQYF. DNA for the CDR3: TGTGCCAGCAGCGTAGGCGGGAGTTTAGATACGCAGTATTTT.

This sequence joins TRBV7-8 and TRBJ2-5; a possible D gene is TRBD1 (5 bases). CDR1 and CDR2 from the germline V gene are SGHVS and FQNEAQ. The CDR3 runs to 14 residues. Trimming left V 5 bases short and J 0 bases short, with 10 bases between. CDR3 in DNA: TGTGCCAGCAGCCCCACAGGAAACCAAGAGACCCAGTACTTC. The encoded protein is CASSPTGNQETQYF.

The chain uses TRBV11-2 and TRBJ2-3, with 9 bases that match TRBD2. Per the germline V gene, CDR1 is SGHAT and CDR2 is FQNNGV. The CDR3 has 16 amino acids. The V and J ends lost 1 base and 3 bases, in that order; junction bases with no gene match: 5. CDR3 nucleotide sequence: TGTGCCAGCAGCTTAGTGGCGGGAGGGCGTACAGATACGCAGTATTTT. As protein: CASSLVAGGRTDTQYF.

This clone has only one observation. Other nucleotide sequences from this sample produce the same CDR3. J is TRBJ2-2 and V is TRBV10-1; the D is unclear. Germline V lookup: CDR1 WNHNN, CDR2 SYGVQD (reference sequence). V dropped 4 bases and J dropped 5 bases, with 5 bases sitting between them. This CDR3 comprises 12 residues. CDR3 in amino acids: CASSVGTGELFF. CDR3 sequence (DNA): TGCGCCAGCAGTGTGGGGACCGGGGAGCTGTTTTTT.

The V gene is TRBV2, the J gene TRBJ1-1, with unresolved D. The V end was cut by 10 bases, the J end by 1 base, with 13 bases between. This CDR3 has 13 residues. Looked up from germline, CDR1 is SNHLY and CDR2 is FYNNEI. The CDR3 loop is CATRIDWNTEAFF. The CDR3 region has the DNA TGTGCCACACGGATCGATTGGAACACTGAAGCTTTCTTT. Combining the CDR3 with reference TRBV2 and TRBJ1-1 gives the whole variable domain EPEVTQTPSHQVTQMGQEVILRCVPISNHLYFYWYRQILGQKVEFLVSFYNNEISEKSEIFDDQFSVERPDGSNFTLKIRSTKLEDSAMYFCATRIDWNTEAFFGQGTRLTVV.

The chain is built from TRBV5-1 and TRBJ2-7; D uncertain. The germline gives CDR1 SGHRS, CDR2 YFSETQ. Trimming stripped 5 bases from V and 5 bases from J, with 20 bases between. The CDR3 totals 15 residues. CDR3 residues: CASRSERNDRDEQYF. The CDR3 nucleotides read TGCGCCAGCAGGTCCGAGAGAAACGATCGCGACGAGCAGTACTTC.

This clone occurred a few times. V usage is TRBV27 and J usage is TRBJ1-2; TRBD1 is a possible D gene (5 bases). With 5 bases removed from V and 2 bases from J, the gap between germline ends came to 12 bases. The CDR3 is 14 residues long. CDR1 MNHEY and CDR2 SMNVEV come from the germline V gene (reference sequence). The CDR3, as DNA: TGTGCCAGCAGTCCTGACGGGGCGAACTATGGCTACACCTTC. Encoded protein: CASSPDGANYGYTF.

A few counts support this clone. V is TRBV12-5 and J is TRBJ1-3; no clear D gene. The germline gives CDR1 LGHNT, CDR2 FRNRAP. The V end was cut by 6 bases, the J end by 0 bases, with 12 bases between. The length of the CDR3 is 15 residues. CDR3 DNA sequence: TGTGCTAGTGGCAGAGACGGGAGCTCTGGAAACACCATATATTTT. Encoded protein: CASGRDGSSGNTIYF.

J is TRBJ1-5 and V is TRBV7-8; D gene unclear. There are 14 residues in the CDR3. Trimming pared 0 bases from V and 4 bases from J, leaving 7 bases between. CDR1 SGHVS and CDR2 FQNEAQ come from the germline V gene. CDR3 residues: CASSLAYSNQPQHF. The CDR3, as DNA: TGTGCCAGCAGCTTAGCGTACAGTAATCAGCCCCAGCATTTT.

The DNA of the CDR3 is TGCGCCAGCAGCCGGACTAGCGGGAACACCGGGGAGCTGTTTTTT. Translating gives CASSRTSGNTGELFF. This chain connects TRBV4-3 to TRBJ2-2; 10 positions match TRBD2. The ends lost 4 bases at V and 1 base at J; junction bases unmatched: 0. Germline V gene data show CDR1 as LGHNA and CDR2 as YSLEER. This CDR3 spans 15 amino acids.